This TCR beta chain originates from a study of T cell responses to AZD1222 COVID-19 vaccine. Overall study results and limits: Baseline seropositives among AZD1222 recipients totaled only 6 or 7. Clonal diversity may have been underestimated, and the donors were mostly white British, with more females than males. No day 14 peak samples; only post-peak repertoires were characterized.

Worth noting for this clone: No antigen is known for it.

This CDR3 contains 15 residues. V shed 6 bases and J 3 bases; nucleotides not matched to a gene: 5. Germline assignment: CDR1 WSHSY and CDR2 SAAADI. Data came from immunoSEQ multiplex PCR; TCRdb stores just in-frame clones and leaves some out. The repertoire holds around 140,000 clones, with 80% to 95% as singletons. The clonotype originates from an adult who received the AZD1222 COVID-19 vaccine. The chain combines TRBV10-2 with TRBJ2-1; 10 bases match TRBD2. The sample in question was peripheral blood, obtained 28 days after the second AZD1222 dose. The CDR3 region is CASRASGSLYNEQFF. CDR3 coding DNA: TGCGCCAGCAGGGCTAGCGGGAGTCTCTACAATGAGCAGTTCTTC.